A selection of T cell receptor beta chains follows, all from one sample in a study of blood T cells in healthy people across ages. Using its own MiXCR run on the 5' RACE reads, TCRdb lists one record per CDR3 protein. The repertoire holds approximately 810,000 distinct CDR3 sequences, with around 28% as singletons. The material sequenced was blood. The receptor set was obtained from a woman older than 75 in good health. CDR3s include the opening cysteine and the closing phenylalanine or tryptophan. D genes are given only for firm matches. Size values are once, few and many counts, or a class for expanded clones, and some rows have none.

J gene: TRBJ1-6
clone size: many
D gene: -
V gene: TRBV7-2
CDR3 protein: CASSSHSDLKRGGTLHF
CDR3 DNA: TGTGCCAGCAGCTCTCACTCGGACCTTAAACGGGGGGGGACCCTCCACTTT

J gene: TRBJ1-1
clone size: many
D gene: TRBD1
V gene: TRBV6-2/TRBV6-3
CDR3 protein: CASSYLTGATEAFF
CDR3 DNA: TGTGCCAGCAGTTACCTGACAGGGGCCACTGAAGCTTTCTTT

J gene: TRBJ1-1
clone size: -
D gene: TRBD1
V gene: TRBV2
CDR3 protein: CASRGDRREPEAFF
CDR3 DNA: TGTGCCAGCAGGGGGGACAGGCGAGAACCTGAAGCTTTCTTT

J gene: TRBJ2-7
clone size: -
D gene: -
V gene: TRBV12-3/TRBV12-4
CDR3 protein: CASSPTGTGSYNEQYF
CDR3 DNA: TGTGCCAGCAGTCCTACCGGGACTGGCTCCTACAATGAGCAGTACTTC

J gene: TRBJ2-2
clone size: many
D gene: -
V gene: TRBV12-3/TRBV12-4
CDR3 protein: CASSFGGPNTGELFF
CDR3 DNA: TGTGCCAGCAGTTTTGGGGGGCCGAACACCGGGGAGCTGTTTTTT

J gene: TRBJ2-2
clone size: -
D gene: TRBD1
V gene: TRBV12-3/TRBV12-4
CDR3 protein: CASSSRTGDGEPFF
CDR3 DNA: TGTGCCAGCAGCTCAAGGACAGGGGATGGGGAGCCGTTTTTT

J gene: TRBJ1-2
clone size: -
D gene: -
V gene: TRBV12-3/TRBV12-4
CDR3 protein: CASSLAGGPGYGYTF
CDR3 DNA: TGTGCCAGCAGTTTAGCGGGAGGGCCGGGCTATGGCTACACCTTC

J gene: TRBJ2-5
clone size: many
D gene: -
V gene: TRBV20-1
CDR3 protein: CSALGGPQETQYF
CDR3 DNA: TGCAGCGCCTTGGGGGGGCCCCAAGAGACCCAGTACTTC

J gene: TRBJ1-6
clone size: many
D gene: -
V gene: TRBV7-2
CDR3 protein: CASSLSQGLGSPLHF
CDR3 DNA: TGTGCCAGCAGCTTATCGCAGGGACTAGGGTCACCCCTCCACTTT

J gene: TRBJ1-5
clone size: few
D gene: -
V gene: TRBV7-9
CDR3 protein: CASSPSGGAAQPQHF
CDR3 DNA: TGTGCCAGCAGTCCCAGCGGGGGGGCTGCTCAGCCCCAGCATTTT

J gene: TRBJ2-5
clone size: few
D gene: -
V gene: TRBV11-3
CDR3 protein: CASSLDRDEQYF
CDR3 DNA: TGTGCCAGCAGCTTAGATCGCGATGAGCAGTACTTC

J gene: TRBJ1-2
clone size: -
D gene: TRBD1
V gene: TRBV5-1
CDR3 protein: CASSPGQPGGYTF
CDR3 DNA: TGCGCCAGCAGCCCGGGACAGCCGGGCGGCTACACCTTC

J gene: TRBJ2-1
clone size: -
D gene: -
V gene: TRBV2
CDR3 protein: CASSDGRGFLNEQFF
CDR3 DNA: TGTGCCAGCAGTGACGGAAGGGGGTTCTTGAATGAGCAGTTCTTC